The next 28 T cell receptor beta chains were all read from a single sample in a study of yellow fever vaccine responses in identical twins. TCRdb passed the RT-PCR reads through MiXCR, listing each CDR3 protein once. The top ten hold under 2.5% of the sample, which has approximately 20,000 distinct CDR3 sequences, roughly 75% seen once. The sample in question was T cells from blood (PBMCs), unsorted or a sorted subset (not recorded which), obtained before or after yellow fever vaccination (not recorded which). All receptors come from a young woman who received the yellow fever vaccine.

This clonotype was observed a single time. The chain is built from TRBV11-1 and TRBJ2-3; unclear D gene. V lost 5 bases, J lost 5 bases, and 11 bases lay in between. CDR1 is SGHAT and CDR2 is FQDESV in the germline V gene (reference sequence). The CDR3 runs to 13 residues. CDR3 region: CASSPISGDTQYF. DNA for the CDR3: TGTGCCAGCAGCCCAATTAGTGGAGATACGCAGTATTTT.

The chain combines TRBV2 with TRBJ2-5; maybe TRBD1 (5 bases). Germline CDR1 reads SNHLY; CDR2 reads FYNNEI. V lost 7 bases and J lost 9, with 15 bases in between. CDR3 length: 12 amino acids. The CDR3 DNA reads TGTGCCAGCACTGGCGCCGTGGGGCCCCAGTACTTC. Translating it yields CASTGAVGPQYF.

The chain carries TRBV20-1 and TRBJ1-2; D might be TRBD1 (5 bases). Per the germline V gene, CDR1 is DFQATT and CDR2 is SNEGSKA (reference sequence). V was cut by 4 bases and J by 5 bases, with 11 bases left in between. This CDR3 region has 12 residues. Written as DNA, the CDR3 is TGCAGTGCTACAGGGTTAGGGTATGGCTACACCTTC. Translated, it gives CSATGLGYGYTF.

This clonotype occurred a few times. The genes are TRBV18 and TRBJ2-3, with 9 nucleotides matching TRBD1. CDR3 size: 16 residues. Germline lookup yields CDR1 KGHSH and CDR2 LQKENI. The V gene end was trimmed by 3 bases and the J gene end by 7 bases; junction bases not matched to a gene: 11. CDR3 sequence reads: CASSPSPLDRGHTQYF. DNA of the CDR3: TGTGCCAGCTCACCTTCCCCGTTGGACAGGGGCCATACGCAGTATTTT.

This clonotype showed up just a few times. The chain uses TRBV10-3 and TRBJ1-2; TRBD1 might be the D (6 bases). Germline-derived CDR1 and CDR2 are ENHRY and SYGVKD. V was clipped by 4 bases and J by 4 bases, with 28 bases between them. The CDR3 covers 19 residues. In DNA, the CDR3 is TGTGCCATCAGTGGATCCCCCGGGGCAGGGGCGGACAAGAGCTATGGCTACACCTTC. Amino acid sequence: CAISGSPGAGADKSYGYTF.

The CDR3 sequence is CAGSTGTLSYEQYF. Here the CDR3 DNA reads TGTGCCGGGTCGACAGGGACCCTCTCCTACGAGCAGTACTTC. The chain joins TRBV2 to TRBJ2-7, with TRBD1 matching 7 bases. V lost 11 bases and J lost 0; bases outside the gene matches: 10. This CDR3 region has 14 residues. CDR1 and CDR2 from the germline V gene are SNHLY and FYNNEI. The full variable domain, with the rest looked up from reference TRBV2 and TRBJ2-7, is EPEVTQTPSHQVTQMGQEVILRCVPISNHLYFYWYRQILGQKVEFLVSFYNNEISEKSEIFDDQFSVERPDGSNFTLKIRSTKLEDSAMYFCAGSTGTLSYEQYFGPGTRLTVT.

The chain has TRBV20-1 and TRBJ2-1; D remains ambiguous. This CDR3 has 15 residues. V shed 2 bases and J shed 0 bases, with 11 bases lying between them. CDR1 is DFQATT, CDR2 SNEGSKA, per germline (reference sequence). The CDR3: CSARNLRGSYNEQFF. DNA for the CDR3: TGCAGTGCTAGAAACCTCCGCGGCTCCTACAATGAGCAGTTCTTC.

In its sample, this clonotype was seen a few times. The chain combines TRBV20-1 with TRBJ1-1; D is perhaps TRBD1 (6 bases). CDR3 length equals 14 residues. Per the germline V gene, CDR1 is DFQATT and CDR2 is SNEGSKA (reference sequence). Trimming removed 6 bases at V and 3 bases at J, with 17 bases between. CDR3 coding DNA: TGCAGTGCGCAACAACAGGGTCGCTACACTGAAGCTTTCTTT. It is translated as CSAQQQGRYTEAFF.

CDR3 loop: CASSPPGQASNQPQHF. The DNA for the CDR3 is TGTGCCAGCTCACCACCGGGACAGGCGAGCAATCAGCCCCAGCATTTT. The rearrangement joins TRBV18 to TRBJ1-5; TRBD1 matches at 8 bases. In germline, CDR1 is KGHSH, CDR2 LQKENI. CDR3 length: 16 amino acids. Trimming removed 0 bases from V and 1 base from J; junction bases left unmatched: 2.

This clonotype was counted a single time. The V and J genes are TRBV11-3 and TRBJ2-3; maybe TRBD2 (6 bases). The V end lost 3 bases, the J end lost 0 bases, and 7 bases lay between the germline ends. Per germline, CDR1 SGHNT and CDR2 YENEEA. There are 14 residues in the CDR3. The CDR3 bases are TGTGCCAGCAGCTTTGGGACTAGCACAGATACGCAGTATTTT. Translating gives CASSFGTSTDTQYF.

As DNA, the CDR3 is TGCAGCGTTTCGGACCTGTCCTACAATGAGCAGTTCTTC. Translating it yields CSVSDLSYNEQFF. The chain carries TRBV29-1 and TRBJ2-1; D call uncertain. In germline, CDR1 is SQVTM, CDR2 ANQGSEA. The CDR3 is 13 residues long. The V end lost 5 bases, the J end lost 1 base, and 9 bases lay between the germline ends.

CDR3 nucleotide sequence: TGTGCCAGCAGCCAAGAATATCCCGAAACGGAAAGCTACGAGCAGTACTTC. Protein: CASSQEYPETESYEQYF. The V and J genes are TRBV3-1 and TRBJ2-7; D is unclear. V lost 0 bases and J lost 3, with 18 bases in between. The CDR3 consists of 17 residues. Germline assignment: CDR1 LGHDT and CDR2 YNNKEL (reference sequence).

CDR3 nucleotides: TGTGCCAGCAGCCAAGGGATAGGAACGCAATCGGAAAAACTGTTTTTT. It specifies CASSQGIGTQSEKLFF. V and J are TRBV4-2 and TRBJ1-4; no firm D call. The CDR3 is 16 amino acids. Trimming stripped 1 base from V and 8 bases from J, with 17 bases between. Per germline, CDR1 LGHNA and CDR2 YNFKEQ.

This clonotype was detected a few times. The chain has TRBV7-9 and TRBJ1-6; no firm D call. CDR1 is SEHNR and CDR2 is FQNEAQ in the germline V gene (reference sequence). The CDR3 covers 13 residues. V was shortened by 1 base and J by 7 bases, with 5 bases between the two germline ends. The CDR3 loop reads CASSLEINSPLHF. CDR3 sequence (DNA): TGTGCCAGCAGCTTAGAAATCAATTCACCCCTCCACTTT.

This clonotype was observed a few times. This rearrangement joins TRBV11-2 to TRBJ2-1, with 8 bases lining up with TRBD1. V lost 3 bases and J lost 8; bases outside the gene matches: 24. This CDR3 is built from 20 residues. Germline V CDR1 and CDR2: SGHAT, FQNNGV. The CDR3 DNA reads as TGTGCCAGCAGCTTCCTAACCGACAGGGGCTCTGATAAAAATCCCGATGAGCAGTTCTTC. This translates into CASSFLTDRGSDKNPDEQFF.

The chain combines TRBV12-3 or TRBV12-4 with TRBJ1-4, with a possible D match to TRBD1 (5 bases). This CDR3 spans 13 amino acids. With 4 bases removed from V and 8 bases from J, the gap between germline ends came to 11 bases. CDR3 protein: CASSSMEGEKLFF. CDR3 sequence (DNA): TGTGCCAGCAGTTCTATGGAGGGGGAAAAACTGTTTTTT.

The CDR3: CASNNLQGNEQFF. CDR3 DNA: TGTGCCAGTAACAATTTACAGGGCAATGAGCAGTTCTTC. The chain recombines TRBV19 with TRBJ2-1; the D gene is possibly TRBD1 (6 bases). The CDR3 contains 13 residues. Trimming cost V 7 bases and J 6 bases, with 13 bases left between them. Per the germline V gene, CDR1 is LNHDA and CDR2 is SQIVND (reference sequence).

This rearrangement joins TRBV19 to TRBJ1-1; a weak D match, TRBD1 (5 bases). Deletions cut 10 bases from V and 5 bases from J, with 11 bases between. This CDR3 contains 11 residues. Germline CDR1 reads LNHDA; CDR2 reads SQIVND (reference sequence). The CDR3 DNA reads TGTGCCACGCAGGGAAGGACTGAAGCTTTCTTT. It translates to CATQGRTEAFF.

The chain combines TRBV4-1 with TRBJ2-5; 14 bases map to TRBD2. Per the germline V gene, CDR1 is MGHRA and CDR2 is YSYEKL. The CDR3 runs to 17 residues. Losses at the gene ends were 1 base for V and 1 base for J; bases not matched to a gene: 2. In DNA form, the CDR3 reads TGCGCCAGCAGCCAAGCCGGACTAGCGGGGGGCCAAGAGACCCAGTACTTC. Protein product: CASSQAGLAGGQETQYF.

This chain uses TRBV7-6 with TRBJ2-3; D not resolved. The CDR3 contains 15 residues. Deletions cut 0 bases from V and 0 bases from J, with 7 bases between. The germline V gene has CDR1 SGHVS and CDR2 FNYEAQ. CDR3 bases: TGTGCCAGCAGCTTAGCGATTTCTAGCACAGATACGCAGTATTTT. It is translated as CASSLAISSTDTQYF. Full variable domain (rest looked up from reference TRBV7-6 and TRBJ2-3): GAGVSQSPRYKVTKRGQDVALRCDPISGHVSLYWYRQALGQGPEFLTYFNYEAQQDKSGLPNDRFSAERPEGSISTLTIQRTEQRDSAMYRCASSLAISSTDTQYFGPGTRLTVL.

The chain couples TRBV7-3 to TRBJ1-1; unclear D gene. Per germline, CDR1 SGHTA and CDR2 FQGTGA. This CDR3 spans 13 amino acids. With 1 base removed from V and 5 bases from J, the gap between germline ends came to 8 bases. The CDR3 DNA follows: TGTGCCAGCAGCTTAAATGGGATAACTGAAGCTTTCTTT. It specifies CASSLNGITEAFF.

The gene calls are TRBV11-1 and TRBJ1-2; 9 nucleotides match TRBD1. The length of the CDR3 is 13 residues. J lost 3 bases, V lost 5 bases, and 1 base had no gene match. Germline V gene lookup returns CDR1 SGHAT and CDR2 FQDESV (reference sequence). The CDR3 here is CASSRTGDYGYTF. Here the CDR3 DNA reads TGTGCCAGCAGCCGGACAGGGGACTATGGCTACACCTTC.

This clonotype showed up just once. The chain links TRBV18 to TRBJ2-1; 7 positions agree with TRBD2. This CDR3 is built from 16 residues. The V segment lost 0 bases and the J segment 0 bases; nucleotides outside the gene matches: 2. Germline V gene data show CDR1 as KGHSH and CDR2 as LQKENI. The CDR3 loop reads CASSPPRGSSYNEQFF. CDR3 DNA: TGTGCCAGCTCACCACCTCGCGGGAGCTCCTACAATGAGCAGTTCTTC. Filled out from reference TRBV18 and TRBJ2-1, the complete variable domain reads NAGVMQNPRHLVRRRGQEARLRCSPMKGHSHVYWYRQLPEEGLKFMVYLQKENIIDESGMPKERFSAEFPKEGPSILRIQQVVRGDSAAYFCASSPPRGSSYNEQFFGPGTRLTVL.

The V gene is TRBV4-1, the J gene TRBJ1-2, with TRBD1 identical over 7 bases. V lost 6 bases, J lost 3 bases, and 22 bases stayed unmatched. Looked up from germline, CDR1 is MGHRA and CDR2 is YSYEKL. The CDR3 is 19 residues long. CDR3 region: CASSQLGVSGEGADYGYTF. CDR3 DNA: TGCGCCAGCAGTCAGCTAGGGGTCTCGGGTGAGGGGGCAGACTATGGCTACACCTTC.

The chain recombines TRBV7-6 with TRBJ2-1; 9 bases line up with TRBD1. Germline V lookup: CDR1 SGHVS, CDR2 FNYEAQ. This CDR3 spans 15 amino acids. V lost 5 bases and J lost 2; bases outside the gene matches: 4. The CDR3 reads CASSVGQGPYNEQFF. The CDR3 DNA follows: TGTGCCAGCAGCGTGGGACAGGGTCCCTACAATGAGCAGTTCTTC.

The chain is built from TRBV2 and TRBJ2-1, with 7 bases aligning to TRBD2. This CDR3 region has 14 residues. Germline CDR1 SNHLY, CDR2 FYNNEI. V gave up 7 bases and J gave up 0 bases; unmatched junction bases: 3. This CDR3 reads CASTGGRSYNEQFF. CDR3 nucleotide sequence: TGTGCCAGCACGGGAGGTCGCTCCTACAATGAGCAGTTCTTC.

This sequence joins TRBV20-1 and TRBJ2-1, with TRBD2 matching over 13 bases. This CDR3 contains 17 residues. Losses at the gene ends were 0 bases for V and 6 bases for J; bases not matched to a gene: 8. The germline V gene encodes CDR1 DFQATT and CDR2 SNEGSKA (reference sequence). The CDR3 bases are TGCAGTGCTAGAGATTCACTAGCGGGAGGGCGGGGCAATGAGCAGTTCTTC. It is translated as CSARDSLAGGRGNEQFF.

The chain couples TRBV29-1 to TRBJ1-2; 7 bases match TRBD1. The germline CDR1 and CDR2 sequences are SQVTM and ANQGSEA. This CDR3 is 13 amino acids long. Trimming took 6 bases from V and 5 from J; bases not matched to a gene: 9. CDR3 residues: CSVIGTEIYGYTF. The DNA for the CDR3 is TGCAGCGTAATTGGGACAGAAATTTATGGCTACACCTTC.